This TCR beta chain was recorded in a study of T-cell reconstitution after alpha-beta-depleted transplantation in children. Per the germline V gene, CDR1 is SEHNR and CDR2 is FQNEAQ (reference sequence). This CDR3 comprises 15 residues. V lost 5 bases and J 0 bases, leaving 11 bases between the germline ends. The sample holds a few counts of this clonotype. Its target is not known. Whole-study results and caveats: In some patients, recipient T cells and intrathymic progenitors surviving conditioning explained high day-60 diversity.

Unique molecular identifiers were incorporated during preparation of the TCRbeta library. One entry per CDR3 protein results from TCRdb running MiXCR on the PCR reads. The table records 130,000 to 150,000 distinct CDR3 sequences, roughly 9% of them present only once. The input for sequencing was PBMCs, mostly from graft donor cells, taken 180 days after TCRalphabeta/CD19-depleted stem cell transplant. This chain links TRBV7-9 with TRBJ2-1; no clear D. The clonotype originates from a female patient younger than 10 who had a stem cell transplant for congenital amegakaryocytic thrombocytopenia, so the T cells may come from the graft donor. For the CDR3, the DNA is TGTGCCAGCAGCGAACTCCAAATCTCCTACAATGAGCAGTTCTTC. This encodes CASSELQISYNEQFF.